These 22 T cell receptor beta chains originate from one sample sequenced in a study of radiotherapy plus CTLA-4 blockade in lung cancer. Libraries were prepared by immunoSEQ multiplex PCR; TCRdb keeps only in-frame clonotypes and omits some of them. The profile shows fewer than 55,000 clones, 75% to 80% of them singletons. This material consisted of peripheral blood, taken from a patient treated with radiotherapy plus ipilimumab. Receptors were obtained from a human donor with non-small cell lung cancer whose response to radiotherapy plus ipilimumab could not be evaluated.

In this sample, this clone turned up a few times. The chain joins TRBV5-1 to TRBJ1-4, with TRBD1 matching 10 bases. V shed 0 bases and J 8 bases; nucleotides not matched to a gene: 7. The CDR3 loop spans 16 amino acids. The germline V gene encodes CDR1 SGHRS and CDR2 YFSETQ. In DNA, the CDR3 is TGCGCCAGCAGCTTGGCTGGGGACAGGGGAGAGGAAAAACTGTTTTTT. This gives the protein CASSLAGDRGEEKLFF.

The chain carries TRBV9 and TRBJ1-1; D gene ambiguous. The CDR3 has 14 amino acids. The V and J ends lost 0 bases and 1 base respectively, with 7 bases between them. Germline V gene data show CDR1 as SGDLS and CDR2 as YYNGEE. Here the CDR3 reads CASSVGEGNTEAFF. For the CDR3, the DNA is TGTGCCAGCAGCGTAGGGGAGGGGAACACTGAAGCTTTCTTT.

V is TRBV27 and J is TRBJ2-6; D is perhaps TRBD2 (5 bases). V dropped 2 bases and J dropped 0 bases, with 8 bases sitting between them. Germline CDR1 MNHEY, CDR2 SMNVEV (reference sequence). The CDR3 consists of 16 residues. DNA of the CDR3: TGTGCCAGCAGTTTAGAGGGTTACTCTGGGGCCAACGTCCTGACTTTC. Protein: CASSLEGYSGANVLTF.

The chain couples TRBV19 to TRBJ2-1; a possible D gene is TRBD1 (5 bases). The germline V gene encodes CDR1 LNHDA and CDR2 SQIVND (reference sequence). The CDR3 has 18 amino acids. V was shortened by 0 bases and J by 7 bases, with 22 bases between the two germline ends. The CDR3 DNA reads TGTGCCAGTAGTATAGATATAATCCAGGGCAGAATAAGGAATGAGCAGTTCTTC. This gives the protein CASSIDIIQGRIRNEQFF.

CDR3 nucleotide sequence: TGTGCCAGCAGCTTGGGCGGGGGGCGCGAGCAGTACTTC. Amino acids: CASSLGGGREQYF. The rearrangement links TRBV7-3 to TRBJ2-5; 8 positions agree with TRBD2. The J call may not be correct, given that the DNA end is closer to TRBJ2-7. The CDR3 has 13 residues. Germline values: CDR1 SGHTA, CDR2 FQGTGA.

The rearrangement joins TRBV19 to TRBJ2-2; D may be TRBD1 (5 bases). V was clipped by 8 bases and J by 7 bases, with 8 bases between them. The germline V gene has CDR1 LNHDA and CDR2 SQIVND (reference sequence). CDR3 size: 11 residues. Written as DNA, the CDR3 is TGTGCCAGTCATCAGGGCGGGGAGCTGTTTTTT. Residues: CASHQGGELFF.

This chain connects TRBV7-9 to TRBJ1-2, with 9 bases identical to TRBD1. With 5 bases clipped from V and 5 bases from J, the junction kept 9 bases outside the gene matches. The CDR3 has 15 residues. CDR1 and CDR2 from the germline V gene are SEHNR and FQNEAQ (reference sequence). CDR3 DNA sequence: TGTGCCAGCAGCCATTGGGACAGGGTGGGGTATGGCTACACCTTC. This codes for CASSHWDRVGYGYTF.

Only a few counts were recorded for this clone. V gene TRBV7-3 combines with J gene TRBJ2-1; 9 nucleotides match TRBD2. The germline V gene has CDR1 SGHTA and CDR2 FQGTGA. The CDR3 consists of 15 residues. Unmatched junction bases numbered 5, after V lost 4 bases and J lost 4 bases. CDR3 region: CASSSAGGPYNEQFF. In nucleotides, the CDR3 is TGTGCCAGCAGCTCCGCGGGAGGGCCTTACAATGAGCAGTTCTTC.

The chain carries TRBV7-2 and TRBJ2-2; TRBD2 aligns across 9 bases. CDR3 length: 15 amino acids. V lost 5 bases and J lost 6; bases outside the gene matches: 7. Germline CDR1 is SGHTA and CDR2 is FQGNSA. CDR3 amino acids: CASSLGGRAPGELFF. The CDR3 DNA is TGTGCCAGCAGCCTCGGCGGGAGGGCCCCCGGGGAGCTGTTTTTT.

The chain uses TRBV28 and TRBJ2-2, with D possibly matching TRBD2 (6 bases). The V and J ends lost 6 bases and 3 bases respectively, with 17 bases between them. Per the germline V gene, CDR1 is MDHEN and CDR2 is SYDVKM. The CDR3 length is 16 residues. The CDR3 loop is CASSSAGLVYTGELFF. In nucleotides, the CDR3 is TGTGCCAGCAGCTCCGCGGGGCTAGTTTACACCGGGGAGCTGTTTTTT.

The rearrangement links TRBV7-2 to TRBJ2-2; the D is unclear. CDR1 and CDR2 from the germline V gene are SGHTA and FQGNSA. V dropped 2 bases and J dropped 1 base, with 11 bases sitting between them. CDR3 length equals 16 residues. The CDR3 region has the DNA TGTGCCAGCAGCTTATTTGGAGCGAGGAACACCGGGGAGCTGTTTTTT. This sequence encodes CASSLFGARNTGELFF.

The rearrangement links TRBV11-3 to TRBJ2-2; D is unclear. This CDR3 comprises 13 residues. The ends were cut back, 0 bases at V and 8 bases at J, with 7 bases in the middle. Germline CDR1 SGHNT, CDR2 YENEEA. As DNA, the CDR3 is TGTGCCAGCAGCTTAGATTCCCGGGGGGAGCTGTTTTTT. Protein product: CASSLDSRGELFF. Together with reference TRBV11-3 and TRBJ2-2, the CDR3 gives the full variable domain: EAGVVQSPRYKIIEKKQPVAFWCNPISGHNTLYWYLQNLGQGPELLIRYENEEAVDDSQLPKDRFSAERLKGVDSTLKIQPAELGDSAVYLCASSLDSRGELFFGEGSRLTVL.

The gene calls are TRBV6-9 and TRBJ1-5; D unclear. Per germline, CDR1 MNHGY and CDR2 SVAAGI. The CDR3 is 16 residues long. V was trimmed by 3 bases and J by 0 bases, leaving 12 bases between them. The CDR3 spells CASSYLKFYSNQPQHF. The DNA for the CDR3 is TGTGCCAGCAGTTACTTGAAGTTCTATAGCAATCAGCCCCAGCATTTT.

The chain employs TRBV9 and TRBJ2-7; no clear D. Deletions cut 0 bases from V and 3 bases from J, with 16 bases between. From germline, CDR1 is SGDLS and CDR2 YYNGEE. This CDR3 spans 16 amino acids. CDR3 bases: TGTGCCAGCAGCGTAGCCCCCACTGGGCAGGTCTACGAGCAGTACTTC. It is translated as CASSVAPTGQVYEQYF.

The chain has TRBV18 and TRBJ1-5; D unresolved. The CDR3 has 15 amino acids. Germline loops: CDR1 KGHSH, CDR2 LQKENI. Trimming shortened V by 3 bases and J by 8 bases, and 17 bases separated the two germline ends. The CDR3 here is CASSPDANREEPQHF. Written as DNA, the CDR3 is TGTGCCAGCTCACCGGATGCCAATCGGGAGGAGCCCCAGCATTTT.

The chain joins TRBV2 to TRBJ2-5, with D possibly being TRBD1 (5 bases). The length of the CDR3 is 14 residues. Germline CDR1 SNHLY, CDR2 FYNNEI. Trimming pared 5 bases from V and 1 base from J, leaving 11 bases between. The CDR3 spells CASSPRTRQETQYF. The CDR3, as DNA: TGTGCCAGCAGTCCCAGGACACGCCAAGAGACCCAGTACTTC.

V and J are TRBV19 and TRBJ2-7; 9 bases agree with TRBD1. CDR1 and CDR2 from the germline V gene are LNHDA and SQIVND (reference sequence). This CDR3 is built from 15 residues. J lost 2 bases, V lost 6 bases, and 8 bases had no gene match. The CDR3: CASRPDRGKPYEQYF. The CDR3 bases are TGTGCCAGTAGACCGGACAGGGGAAAACCCTACGAGCAGTACTTC.

The chain combines TRBV6-5 with TRBJ1-4; 7 bases are shared with TRBD1. The junction had 10 bases not matched to a gene; V was cut back by 5 bases and J by 7 bases. Germline lookup yields CDR1 MNHEY and CDR2 SVGAGI. The CDR3 is 15 amino acids. DNA for the CDR3: TGTGCCAGCAGTAGGGGCACAGGGGTATTTGAAAAACTGTTTTTT. This sequence encodes CASSRGTGVFEKLFF.

The chain carries TRBV9 and TRBJ2-1, with D unclear. This CDR3 has 15 residues. CDR1 SGDLS and CDR2 YYNGEE come from the germline V gene. Between the trimmed V and J ends, which lost 2 bases and 9 bases, there was a span of 18 bases. CDR3 nucleotide sequence: TGTGCCAGCAGCGTTGGCTCTATTACATCGGGTGAGCAGTTCTTC. Protein sequence: CASSVGSITSGEQFF. Together with reference TRBV9 and TRBJ2-1, the CDR3 gives the full variable domain: DSGVTQTPKHLITATGQRVTLRCSPRSGDLSVYWYQQSLDQGLQFLIQYYNGEERAKGNILERFSAQQFPDLHSELNLSSLELGDSALYFCASSVGSITSGEQFFGPGTRLTVL.

This clone was detected only a few times. This sequence joins TRBV5-5 and TRBJ2-7; 10 nucleotides line up with TRBD1. CDR3 length: 13 amino acids. Germline V lookup: CDR1 SGHKS, CDR2 YYEKEE (reference sequence). V trimming: 3 bases; J trimming: 11 bases; junction bases outside the gene matches: 8. CDR3: CASSSGTGVRKYF. The CDR3 nucleotides read TGTGCCAGCAGCTCCGGGACAGGGGTCCGGAAGTACTTC. The full variable domain, rest sourced from reference TRBV5-5 and TRBJ2-7, is DAGVTQSPTHLIKTRGQQVTLRCSPISGHKSVSWYQQVLGQGPQFIFQYYEKEERGRGNFPDRFSARQFPNYSSELNVNALLLGDSALYLCASSSGTGVRKYFGPGTRLTVT.

The rearrangement links TRBV28 to TRBJ1-1; 10 bases fit TRBD1. With V trimmed by 5 bases and J by 2 bases, 11 bases remained unmatched. The germline V gene encodes CDR1 MDHEN and CDR2 SYDVKM. This CDR3 contains 17 residues. In nucleotides, the CDR3 is TGTGCCAGCAGTGCCGCCGGGACAGGGGCATTAAACACTGAAGCTTTCTTT. Its protein is CASSAAGTGALNTEAFF.

The CDR3 here is CASSHAGAGDQPQHF. The CDR3 bases are TGTGCCAGCAGCCATGCAGGGGCCGGGGATCAGCCCCAGCATTTT. The V and J genes are TRBV7-9 and TRBJ1-5, with D possibly matching TRBD1 (6 bases). The V gene's germline CDR1 is SEHNR and CDR2 FQNEAQ (reference sequence). Trimming took 5 bases from V and 5 from J, leaving 16 bases between them. The CDR3 totals 15 residues.